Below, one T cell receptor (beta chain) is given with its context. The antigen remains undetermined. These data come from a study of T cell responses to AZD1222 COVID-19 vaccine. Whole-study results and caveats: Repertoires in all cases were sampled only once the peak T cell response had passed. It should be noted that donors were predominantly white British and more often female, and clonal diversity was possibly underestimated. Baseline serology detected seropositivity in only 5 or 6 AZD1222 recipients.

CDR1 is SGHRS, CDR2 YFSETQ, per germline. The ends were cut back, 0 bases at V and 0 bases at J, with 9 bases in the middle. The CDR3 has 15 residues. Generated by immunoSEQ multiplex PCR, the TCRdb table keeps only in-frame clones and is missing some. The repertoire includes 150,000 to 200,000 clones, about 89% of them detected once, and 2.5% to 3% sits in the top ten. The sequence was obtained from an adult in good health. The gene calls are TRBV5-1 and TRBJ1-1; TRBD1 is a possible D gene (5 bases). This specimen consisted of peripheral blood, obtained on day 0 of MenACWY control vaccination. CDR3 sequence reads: CASSLDSGMNTEAFF. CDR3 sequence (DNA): TGCGCCAGCAGCTTGGATTCAGGGATGAACACTGAAGCTTTCTTT.